This passage covers 10 T cell receptor beta chains from one sample sequenced in a study of T-cell memory formation after mild COVID-19. TCRdb analysed the 5' RACE reads with MiXCR anew, one entry per CDR3 protein. The sample contains a few hundred thousand distinct CDR3 sequences, 25% to 30% of which appear only once. Source material: PBMCs or a T cell subset sorted from them (not recorded which). The receptors come from an adult woman who had mild COVID-19 (a few samples of this study predate the infection). Cell type and time point are not known.

This clonotype was counted between two and nine times. Here the CDR3 DNA reads TGTGCCAGCACCTTACGACAGGGGAACTACGAGCAGTACTTC. Protein product: CASTLRQGNYEQYF. This chain uses TRBV5-5 with TRBJ2-7, with TRBD1 matching over 8 bases. The junction had 8 bases not matched to a gene; V was cut back by 6 bases and J by 3 bases. The length of the CDR3 is 14 residues. CDR1 and CDR2 from the germline V gene are SGHKS and YYEKEE (reference sequence).

The V gene is TRBV6-5, the J gene TRBJ1-2; 9 bases agree with TRBD1. Per germline, CDR1 MNHEY and CDR2 SVGAGI. This CDR3 spans 13 amino acids. The V gene end was trimmed by 7 bases and the J gene end by 7 bases; junction bases not matched to a gene: 7. CDR3 coding DNA: TGTGCCAGCACCAGGGACAGGGCGGGTGGCTACACCTTC. This sequence encodes CASTRDRAGGYTF.

The CDR3 DNA is TGTGCCACCATCAGAGAAACCGGGACAGGGAACACCGGGGAGCTGTTTTTT. Its protein product is CATIRETGTGNTGELFF. The chain combines TRBV24-1 with TRBJ2-2, with TRBD1 identical over 8 bases. This CDR3 has 17 residues. Germline trimming cut 8 bases from V and 1 base from J; bases unmatched to any gene: 11. CDR1 KGHDR and CDR2 SFDVKD come from the germline V gene.

The chain recombines TRBV12-5 with TRBJ2-3, with 9 bases that match TRBD2. The J segment lost 3 bases and the V segment lost 6 bases, leaving 7 bases of the junction unmatched. This CDR3 is built from 15 residues. Germline V gene sequence: CDR1 LGHNT, CDR2 FRNRAP. CDR3 in amino acids: CASGPPGLATDTQYF. The CDR3 bases are TGTGCTAGTGGCCCTCCGGGACTAGCAACAGATACGCAGTATTTT.

About this clonotype: The junction departs from the called germline gene at one end, perhaps through a read error. The chain links TRBV27 to TRBJ1-1; D call uncertain. This CDR3 is built from 11 residues. Germline V gives CDR1 MNHEY, CDR2 SMNVEV (reference sequence). CDR3 in amino acids: CASRIGSYNLF. The CDR3 coding sequence is TGTGCCAGCCGAATAGGGTCGTACAATCTCTTT.

The rearrangement uses TRBV5-6 and TRBJ2-7; D is perhaps TRBD1 (5 bases). This CDR3 has 12 amino acids. V gave up 3 bases and J gave up 4 bases, with 8 bases separating them. Looked up from germline, CDR1 is SGHDT and CDR2 is YYEEEE. The CDR3 region has the DNA TGTGCCAGCAGCTCGACAGCGTACGAGCAGTACTTC. Its protein is CASSSTAYEQYF.

This clonotype was recorded a few times. The V and J genes are TRBV20-1 and TRBJ1-1, with D possibly being TRBD1 (5 bases). Germline V gives CDR1 DFQATT, CDR2 SNEGSKA (reference sequence). The CDR3 consists of 14 residues. V gave up 0 bases and J gave up 4 bases, with 12 bases separating them. The CDR3 loop reads CSARDGGRRTEAFF. CDR3 nucleotide sequence: TGCAGTGCTAGAGATGGGGGGAGACGCACTGAAGCTTTCTTT.

The rearrangement links TRBV12-3 or TRBV12-4 to TRBJ2-7, with 8 bases fitting TRBD1. J was trimmed by 6 bases and V by 6 bases; bases with no gene match: 4. CDR3 length: 12 amino acids. The CDR3 loop is CASSSTGGEQYF. CDR3 nucleotides: TGTGCCAGCAGCTCTACAGGGGGCGAGCAGTACTTC.

This sequence joins TRBV4-3 and TRBJ1-1; TRBD1 might be the D (6 bases). Germline V lookup: CDR1 LGHNA, CDR2 YSLEER. Trimming took 4 bases from V and 5 from J, leaving 11 bases between them. The CDR3 is made up of 13 amino acids. The CDR3 nucleotides are TGCGCCAGCAGCCCGCAGGGGTGGACTGAAGCTTTCTTT. This sequence encodes CASSPQGWTEAFF.

This clonotype has only one observation. The J gene is TRBJ2-1, the V gene TRBV27, with 8 bases fitting TRBD2. Germline V lookup: CDR1 MNHEY, CDR2 SMNVEV (reference sequence). There are 16 residues in the CDR3. The V segment lost 5 bases and the J segment 4 bases; nucleotides outside the gene matches: 10. The CDR3 protein is CASSPLLERGYNEQFF. In DNA form, the CDR3 reads TGTGCCAGCAGTCCGCTCCTTGAGCGGGGGTACAATGAGCAGTTCTTC.